The entry that follows covers one T cell receptor (beta chain) sequence. The antigen is not known. Using immunoSEQ multiplex PCR, the repertoire was profiled, and TCRdb retains in-frame clones only, with some absent. The table has around 140,000 clones, 80% to 90% seen once; the top ten hold about a fifth. These data come from a study of T cell responses to AZD1222 COVID-19 vaccine. Overall study findings and caveats: Spike regions recognized by vaccine-associated CD4 TCRs spanned the protein, led by 160-218 and 743-854. The repertoires were collected only after the peak T cell response. Seropositive at baseline were only a handful of AZD1222 recipients. The donor group comprised mostly white British people and more females; the analysis possibly underestimated clonal diversity.

The CDR3 is 12 amino acids. Trimming removed 6 bases from V and 3 bases from J, with 7 bases in between. Germline CDR1 reads LGHDT; CDR2 reads YNNKEL (reference sequence). The rearrangement links TRBV3-1 (or the pseudogene TRBV3-2) to TRBJ2-3; the D gene is possibly TRBD2 (5 bases). The starting material was peripheral blood, obtained on day 0 of AZD1222 vaccination. The TCR was taken from an adult in good health. This CDR3 reads CASRRDTDTQYF. DNA of the CDR3: TGTGCCAGCAGGAGGGATACAGATACGCAGTATTTT.